Below are 14 T cell receptor beta chains sequenced from a single sample in a study of shared clonotypes between healthy human individuals. Produced via immunoSEQ multiplex PCR; TCRdb's table is partial and in-frame only. The sample has about 1,800,000 clones, roughly 94% seen once. Naive CD8 cells lacked CD45RO, underwent positive selection for CCR7 and left out terminally differentiated effector memory CD45RA+ cells. The sequenced material came from naive CD8+ T cells sorted from blood. The receptor source for this set is a young man in good health.

V usage is TRBV11-3 and J usage is TRBJ2-2; D is possibly TRBD2 (6 bases). The V end was cut by 1 base, the J end by 2 bases, with 8 bases between. CDR1 and CDR2 from the germline V gene are SGHNT and YENEEA. This CDR3 has 15 residues. The CDR3 loop reads CASSLVGGNTGELFF. DNA of the CDR3: TGTGCCAGCAGCTTAGTCGGGGGAAACACCGGGGAGCTGTTTTTT.

The rearrangement links TRBV10-2 to TRBJ2-6, with D hard to call. The ends were cut back, 6 bases at V and 0 bases at J, with 9 bases in the middle. This CDR3 has 15 residues. Germline V gives CDR1 WSHSY, CDR2 SAAADI. Here the CDR3 DNA reads TGCGCCAGCAGCATTGCCTACTCTGGGGCCAACGTCCTGACTTTC. Its protein is CASSIAYSGANVLTF.

A word on this clone: Other DNA sequences of this sample code for an identical CDR3. The DNA for the CDR3 is TGTGCCAGCACCGGGGGCGGCGAGCAGTACTTC. Translation gives CASTGGGEQYF. This chain connects TRBV27 to TRBJ2-7, with D perhaps given as TRBD1 or TRBD2 (6 bases each). Looked up from germline, CDR1 is MNHEY and CDR2 is SMNVEV (reference sequence). The V end lost 7 bases, the J end lost 6 bases, and 10 bases lay between the germline ends. This CDR3 has 11 residues.

The genes are TRBV2 and TRBJ2-3; D is ambiguous. The CDR3 is 12 amino acids. V was pared by 5 bases and J by 2 bases, with 5 bases between. Germline lookup yields CDR1 SNHLY and CDR2 FYNNEI. This chain's CDR3 is CASSTITDTQYF. For the CDR3, the DNA is TGTGCCAGCAGTACCATCACAGATACGCAGTATTTT.

The V and J genes are TRBV9 and TRBJ1-5; 8 bases align to TRBD1. This CDR3 has 14 residues. The trim removed 2 bases at V and 3 bases at J, leaving 1 base unmatched. Per the germline V gene, CDR1 is SGDLS and CDR2 is YYNGEE. CDR3 loop: CASSVGQANQPQHF. Here the CDR3 DNA reads TGTGCCAGCAGCGTGGGACAGGCCAATCAGCCCCAGCATTTT.

This chain links TRBV4-1 with TRBJ2-7, with unresolved D. CDR3 size: 14 residues. Germline V gene data show CDR1 as MGHRA and CDR2 as YSYEKL. Trimming pared 2 bases from V and 6 bases from J, leaving 14 bases between. CDR3 sequence reads: CASSQPPSGGEQYF. CDR3 DNA: TGCGCCAGCAGCCAACCTCCCTCGGGTGGCGAGCAGTACTTC.

The chain is built from TRBV6-4 and TRBJ2-3; a possible D gene is TRBD2 (6 bases). This CDR3 contains 18 residues. The germline V gene encodes CDR1 MRHNA and CDR2 SNTAGT. The ends were cut back, 2 bases at V and 8 bases at J, with 26 bases in the middle. The CDR3 region is CASSDPRNWASQEGTQYF. DNA for the CDR3: TGTGCCAGCAGTGACCCGCGGAACTGGGCGTCCCAGGAGGGTACGCAGTATTTT.

Worth noting for this clone: The same CDR3 can be traced to other DNA sequences in this sample. V usage is TRBV9 and J usage is TRBJ2-7; TRBD2 aligns across 8 bases. Germline values: CDR1 SGDLS, CDR2 YYNGEE. With 0 bases clipped from V and 3 bases from J, the junction kept 5 bases outside the gene matches. This CDR3 is 15 amino acids long. CDR3 sequence (DNA): TGTGCCAGCAGCGTAGCCCCCAGCGGGAGCTACGAGCAGTACTTC. It specifies CASSVAPSGSYEQYF.

V is TRBV2 and J is TRBJ2-5; possible D gene TRBD1, 5 bases. The CDR3 contains 14 residues. The V and J ends lost 4 bases and 5 bases respectively, with 14 bases between them. Germline lookup yields CDR1 SNHLY and CDR2 FYNNEI. CDR3 sequence: CASSAVQATETQYF. CDR3 DNA sequence: TGTGCCAGCAGTGCCGTACAGGCCACGGAGACCCAGTACTTC.

This sequence joins TRBV25-1 and TRBJ2-7; no clear D. This CDR3 is 11 amino acids long. V was cut by 5 bases and J by 6 bases, with 8 bases left in between. The germline gives CDR1 MGHDK, CDR2 SYGVNS. CDR3: CASSSALEQYF. Written as DNA, the CDR3 is TGTGCCAGCAGTTCGGCCCTCGAGCAGTACTTC.

Concerning this clone: The same CDR3 arises from other DNA sequences in this sample as well. The chain couples TRBV27 to TRBJ2-2, with 11 bases identical to TRBD2. CDR3 length: 15 amino acids. The trim removed 2 bases at V and 4 bases at J, leaving 0 bases unmatched. Per germline, CDR1 MNHEY and CDR2 SMNVEV (reference sequence). The chain's CDR3 is CASSLGTSGTGELFF. DNA of the CDR3: TGTGCCAGCAGTTTAGGGACTAGCGGCACCGGGGAGCTGTTTTTT.

Comments on this clone: Other DNA sequences of this sample code for an identical CDR3. The J gene is TRBJ2-7, the V gene TRBV5-1, with no clear D. The CDR3 length is 13 residues. V shed 4 bases and J shed 1 base, with 9 bases lying between them. The germline V gene encodes CDR1 SGHRS and CDR2 YFSETQ. As DNA, the CDR3 is TGCGCCAGCAGCGTGACTCCGTCCTACGAGCAGTACTTC. Amino acids: CASSVTPSYEQYF.

The chain recombines TRBV4-1 with TRBJ1-5; 10 bases are a match to TRBD1. This CDR3 spans 18 amino acids. The trim removed 5 bases at V and 2 bases at J, leaving 12 bases unmatched. CDR1 is MGHRA and CDR2 is YSYEKL in the germline V gene. CDR3 nucleotide sequence: TGCGCCAGCAGCGAACGACAGGGGGCGTATGGAGGCAATCAGCCCCAGCATTTT. This encodes CASSERQGAYGGNQPQHF.

This chain links TRBV27 with TRBJ1-2; TRBD1 might be the D (6 bases). CDR1 and CDR2 (germline): MNHEY, SMNVEV (reference sequence). The CDR3 contains 15 residues. Deletions cut 3 bases from V and 4 bases from J, with 15 bases between. CDR3 bases: TGTGCCAGCAGTTTTGAACAGGGCGGCGCCTATGGCTACACCTTC. The encoded protein is CASSFEQGGAYGYTF.